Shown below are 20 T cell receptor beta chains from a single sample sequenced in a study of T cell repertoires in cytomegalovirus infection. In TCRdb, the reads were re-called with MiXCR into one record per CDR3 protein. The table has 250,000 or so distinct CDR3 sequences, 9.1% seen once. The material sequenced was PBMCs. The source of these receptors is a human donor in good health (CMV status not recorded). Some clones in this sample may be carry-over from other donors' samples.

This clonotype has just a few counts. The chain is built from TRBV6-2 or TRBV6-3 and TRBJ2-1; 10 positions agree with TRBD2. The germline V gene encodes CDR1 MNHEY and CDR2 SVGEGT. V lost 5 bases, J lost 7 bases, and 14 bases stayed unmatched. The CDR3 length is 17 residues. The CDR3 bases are TGTGCCAGCAGTGTCGGAGAGCGGGGGGGCATCTGGAATGAGCAGTTCTTC. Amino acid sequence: CASSVGERGGIWNEQFF.

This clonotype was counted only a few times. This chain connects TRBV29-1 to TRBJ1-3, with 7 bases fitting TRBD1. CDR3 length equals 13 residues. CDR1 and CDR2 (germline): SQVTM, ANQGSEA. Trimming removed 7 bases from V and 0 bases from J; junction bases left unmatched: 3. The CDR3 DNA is TGCAGCGCGGGACAGAGCTCTGGAAACACCATATATTTT. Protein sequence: CSAGQSSGNTIYF.

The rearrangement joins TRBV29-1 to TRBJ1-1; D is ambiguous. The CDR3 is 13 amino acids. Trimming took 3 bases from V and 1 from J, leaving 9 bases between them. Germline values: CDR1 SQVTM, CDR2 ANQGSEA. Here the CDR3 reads CSVDGRGNTEAFF. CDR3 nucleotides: TGCAGCGTTGACGGGCGGGGGAACACTGAAGCTTTCTTT. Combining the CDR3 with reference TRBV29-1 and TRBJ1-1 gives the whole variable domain SAVISQKPSRDICQRGTSLTIQCQVDSQVTMMFWYRQQPGQSLTLIATANQGSEATYESGFVIDKFPISRPNLTFSTLTVSNMSPEDSSIYLCSVDGRGNTEAFFGQGTRLTVV.

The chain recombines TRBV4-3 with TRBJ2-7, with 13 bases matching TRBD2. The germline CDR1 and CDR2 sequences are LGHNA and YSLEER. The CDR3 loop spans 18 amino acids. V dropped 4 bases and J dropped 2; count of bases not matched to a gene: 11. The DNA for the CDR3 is TGCGCCAGCAGCCGCAAGAGGACTAGCGGGAGTCAAGCCTACGAGCAGTACTTC. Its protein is CASSRKRTSGSQAYEQYF.

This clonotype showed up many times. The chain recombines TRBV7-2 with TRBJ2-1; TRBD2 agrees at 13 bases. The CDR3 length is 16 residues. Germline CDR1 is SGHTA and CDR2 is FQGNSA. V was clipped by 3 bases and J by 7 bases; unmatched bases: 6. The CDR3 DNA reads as TGTGCCAGCAGCTTGCAGACTAGCGGGAGGAAGAATGAGCAGTTCTTC. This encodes CASSLQTSGRKNEQFF.

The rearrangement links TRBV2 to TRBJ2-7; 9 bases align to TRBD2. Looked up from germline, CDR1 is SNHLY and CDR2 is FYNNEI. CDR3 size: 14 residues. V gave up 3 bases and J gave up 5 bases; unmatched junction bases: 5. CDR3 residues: CASSDLAGFNEQYF. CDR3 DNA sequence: TGTGCCAGCAGTGACCTAGCGGGATTTAACGAGCAGTACTTC.

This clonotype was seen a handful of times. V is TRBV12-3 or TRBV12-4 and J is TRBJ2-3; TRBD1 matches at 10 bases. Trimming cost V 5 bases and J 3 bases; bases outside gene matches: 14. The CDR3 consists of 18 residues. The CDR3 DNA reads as TGTGCCAGCAGTCCCCCCGGGACAGGGGTTAGTCGGACAGATACGCAGTATTTT. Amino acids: CASSPPGTGVSRTDTQYF.

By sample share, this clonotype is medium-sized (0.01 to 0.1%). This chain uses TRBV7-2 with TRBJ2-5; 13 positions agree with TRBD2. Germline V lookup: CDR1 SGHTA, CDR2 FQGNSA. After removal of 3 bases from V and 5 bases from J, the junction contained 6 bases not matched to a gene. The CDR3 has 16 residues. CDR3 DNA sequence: TGTGCCAGCAGCTTCCAACTAGCGGGAGGGACGGAGACCCAGTACTTC. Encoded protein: CASSFQLAGGTETQYF.

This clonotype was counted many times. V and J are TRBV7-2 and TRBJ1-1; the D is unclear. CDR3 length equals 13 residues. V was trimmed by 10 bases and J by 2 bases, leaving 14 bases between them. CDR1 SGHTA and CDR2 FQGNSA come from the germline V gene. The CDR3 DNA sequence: TGTGCCACGGGGTCCGGGAAAAACACTGAAGCTTTCTTT. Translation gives CATGSGKNTEAFF.

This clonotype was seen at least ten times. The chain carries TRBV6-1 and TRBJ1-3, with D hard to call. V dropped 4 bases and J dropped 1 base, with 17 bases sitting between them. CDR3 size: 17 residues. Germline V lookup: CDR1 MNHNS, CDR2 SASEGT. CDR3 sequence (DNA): TGTGCCAGCAGTGGGTCGAAGATTTCGGGGTCTGGAAACACCATATATTTT. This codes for CASSGSKISGSGNTIYF.

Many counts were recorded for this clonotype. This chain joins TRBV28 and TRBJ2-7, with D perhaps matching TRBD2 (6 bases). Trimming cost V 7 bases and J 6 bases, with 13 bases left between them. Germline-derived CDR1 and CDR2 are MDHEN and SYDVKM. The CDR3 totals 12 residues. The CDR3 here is CASMRGSREQYF. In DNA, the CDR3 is TGTGCCAGCATGCGGGGTAGCCGCGAGCAGTACTTC.

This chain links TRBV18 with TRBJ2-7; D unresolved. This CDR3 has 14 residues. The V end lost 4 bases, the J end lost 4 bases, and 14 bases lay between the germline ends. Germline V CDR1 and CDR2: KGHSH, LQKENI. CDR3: CASSRESGKYEQYF. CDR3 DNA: TGTGCCAGCTCACGAGAATCGGGTAAATACGAGCAGTACTTC. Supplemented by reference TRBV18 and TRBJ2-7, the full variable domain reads NAGVMQNPRHLVRRRGQEARLRCSPMKGHSHVYWYRQLPEEGLKFMVYLQKENIIDESGMPKERFSAEFPKEGPSILRIQQVVRGDSAAYFCASSRESGKYEQYFGPGTRLTVT.

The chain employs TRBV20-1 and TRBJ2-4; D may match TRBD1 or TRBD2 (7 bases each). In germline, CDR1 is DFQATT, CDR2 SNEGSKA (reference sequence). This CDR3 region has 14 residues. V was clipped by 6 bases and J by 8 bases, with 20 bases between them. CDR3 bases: TGCAGTGCGTCCAGGGGAGGGGGCTCGGACATTCAGTACTTC. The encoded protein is CSASRGGGSDIQYF.

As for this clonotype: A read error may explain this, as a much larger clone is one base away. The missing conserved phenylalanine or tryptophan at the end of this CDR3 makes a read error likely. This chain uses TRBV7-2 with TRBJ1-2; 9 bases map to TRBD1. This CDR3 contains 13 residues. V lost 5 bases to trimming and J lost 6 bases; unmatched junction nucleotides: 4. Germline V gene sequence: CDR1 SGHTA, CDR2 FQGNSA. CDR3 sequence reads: CASSQGDRDGYTL. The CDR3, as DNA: TGTGCCAGCAGCCAGGGGGACAGGGATGGCTACACCTTG.

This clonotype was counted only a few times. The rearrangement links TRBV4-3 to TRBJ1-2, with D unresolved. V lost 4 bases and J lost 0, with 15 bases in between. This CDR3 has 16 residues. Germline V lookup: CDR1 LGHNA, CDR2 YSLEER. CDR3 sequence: CASSPHLGTTNYGYTF. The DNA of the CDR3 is TGCGCCAGCAGCCCTCATTTGGGCACCACTAACTATGGCTACACCTTC.

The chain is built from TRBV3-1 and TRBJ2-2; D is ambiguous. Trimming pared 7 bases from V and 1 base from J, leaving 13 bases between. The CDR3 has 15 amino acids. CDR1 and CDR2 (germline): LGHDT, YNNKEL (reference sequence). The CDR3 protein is CASTPSRLNTGELFF. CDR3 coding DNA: TGTGCCAGCACCCCCTCGCGATTGAACACCGGGGAGCTGTTTTTT.

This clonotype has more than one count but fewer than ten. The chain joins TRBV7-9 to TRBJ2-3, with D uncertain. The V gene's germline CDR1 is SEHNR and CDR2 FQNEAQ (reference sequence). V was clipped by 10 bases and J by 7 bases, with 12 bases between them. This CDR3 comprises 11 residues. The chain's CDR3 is CATTPENTQYF. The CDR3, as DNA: TGTGCCACCACCCCTGAAAATACGCAGTATTTT.

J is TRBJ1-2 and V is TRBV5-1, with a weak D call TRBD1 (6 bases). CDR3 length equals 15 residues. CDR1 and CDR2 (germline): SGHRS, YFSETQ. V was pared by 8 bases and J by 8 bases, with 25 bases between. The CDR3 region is CASSTGGTGIRGYTF. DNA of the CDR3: TGCGCCAGTAGCACGGGGGGCACAGGGATCCGCGGCTACACCTTC.

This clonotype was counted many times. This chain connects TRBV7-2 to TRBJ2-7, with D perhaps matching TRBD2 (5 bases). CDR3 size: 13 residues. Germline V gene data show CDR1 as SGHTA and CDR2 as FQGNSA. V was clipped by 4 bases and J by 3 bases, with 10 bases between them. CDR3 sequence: CASSSGRGYEQYF. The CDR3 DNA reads TGTGCCAGCAGCTCCGGACGGGGCTACGAGCAGTACTTC.

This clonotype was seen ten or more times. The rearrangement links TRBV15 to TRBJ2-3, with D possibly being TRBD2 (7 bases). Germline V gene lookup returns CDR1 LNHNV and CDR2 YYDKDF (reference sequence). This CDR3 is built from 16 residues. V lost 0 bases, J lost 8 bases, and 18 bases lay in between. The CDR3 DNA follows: TGTGCCACCAGCAGAGATGGGGGAGGGGGACCTTCTACGCAGTATTTT. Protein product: CATSRDGGGGPSTQYF.